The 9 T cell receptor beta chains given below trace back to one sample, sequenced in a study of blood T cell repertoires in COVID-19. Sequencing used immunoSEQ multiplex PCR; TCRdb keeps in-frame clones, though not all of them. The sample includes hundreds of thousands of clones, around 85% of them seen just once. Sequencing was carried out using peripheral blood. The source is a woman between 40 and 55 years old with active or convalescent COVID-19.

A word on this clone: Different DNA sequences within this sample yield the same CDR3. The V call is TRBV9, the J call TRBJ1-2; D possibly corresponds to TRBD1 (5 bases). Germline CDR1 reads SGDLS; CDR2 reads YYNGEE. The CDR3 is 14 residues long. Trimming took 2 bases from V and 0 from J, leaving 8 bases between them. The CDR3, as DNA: TGTGCCAGCAGCGTCGGGGGGACTAACTATGGCTACACCTTC. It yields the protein CASSVGGTNYGYTF.

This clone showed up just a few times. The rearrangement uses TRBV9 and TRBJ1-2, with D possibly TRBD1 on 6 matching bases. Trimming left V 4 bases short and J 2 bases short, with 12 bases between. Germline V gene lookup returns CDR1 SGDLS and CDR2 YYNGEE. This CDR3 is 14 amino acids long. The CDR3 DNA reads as TGTGCCAGCAGCCCAACGAGGGGGAACTATGGCTACACCTTC. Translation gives CASSPTRGNYGYTF.

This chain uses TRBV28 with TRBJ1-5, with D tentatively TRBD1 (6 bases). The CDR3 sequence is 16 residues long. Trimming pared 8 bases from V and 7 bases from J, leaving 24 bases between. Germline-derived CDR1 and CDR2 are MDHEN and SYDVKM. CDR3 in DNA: TGTGCCAGCGATTCGATAGGGGGGGGTATAGGGCAGCCCCAGCATTTT. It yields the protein CASDSIGGGIGQPQHF.

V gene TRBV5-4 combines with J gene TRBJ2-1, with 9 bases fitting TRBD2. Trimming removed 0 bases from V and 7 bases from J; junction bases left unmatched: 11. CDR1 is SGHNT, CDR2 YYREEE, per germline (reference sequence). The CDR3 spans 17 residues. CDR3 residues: CASSLAGGLAGYNEQFF. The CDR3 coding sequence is TGTGCCAGCAGCTTGGCCGGAGGGCTAGCGGGGTATAATGAGCAGTTCTTC.

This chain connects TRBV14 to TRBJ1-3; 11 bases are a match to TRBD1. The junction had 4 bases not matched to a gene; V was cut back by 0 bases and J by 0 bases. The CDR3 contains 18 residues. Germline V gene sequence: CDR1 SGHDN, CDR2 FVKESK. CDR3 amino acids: CASSQERTGGYSGNTIYF. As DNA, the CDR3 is TGTGCCAGCAGCCAAGAGAGGACAGGGGGCTACTCTGGAAACACCATATATTTT.

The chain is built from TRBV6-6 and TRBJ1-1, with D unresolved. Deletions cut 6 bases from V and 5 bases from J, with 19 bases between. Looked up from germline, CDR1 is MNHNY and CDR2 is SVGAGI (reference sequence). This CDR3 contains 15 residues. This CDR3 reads CASSHTQAMGTEAFF. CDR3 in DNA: TGTGCCAGCAGCCATACGCAGGCCATGGGTACTGAAGCTTTCTTT.

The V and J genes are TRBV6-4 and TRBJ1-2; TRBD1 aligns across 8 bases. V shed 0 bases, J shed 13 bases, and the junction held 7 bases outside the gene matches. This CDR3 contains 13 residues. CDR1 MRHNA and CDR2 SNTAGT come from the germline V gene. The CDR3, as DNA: TGTGCCAGCAGTGACTCATCAGGGGGCCTTCTCACCTTC. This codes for CASSDSSGGLLTF.

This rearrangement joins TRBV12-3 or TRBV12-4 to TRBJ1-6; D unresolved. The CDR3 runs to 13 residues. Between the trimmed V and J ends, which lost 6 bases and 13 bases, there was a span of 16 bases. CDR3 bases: TGTGCCAGCAGCCCCCCGGGGTTCACGCCCCTCCACTTT. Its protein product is CASSPPGFTPLHF.

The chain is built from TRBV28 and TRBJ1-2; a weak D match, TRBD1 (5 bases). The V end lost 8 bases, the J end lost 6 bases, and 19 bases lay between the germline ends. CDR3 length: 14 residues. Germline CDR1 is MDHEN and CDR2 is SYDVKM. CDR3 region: CASYLQGRADGYTF. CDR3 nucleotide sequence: TGTGCCAGCTATCTCCAGGGCAGGGCCGATGGCTACACCTTC.